The present entry profiles one T cell receptor (beta chain) with its context. Its antigen is as yet unknown. This sample is part of a study of T-cell memory formation after mild COVID-19. Study information: Across donors, TCR clusters were largely donor specific. Study-level findings and limits: Memory cells collected pre-infection included some clones that later responded, suggesting cross-reactive memory joined. Clones contracting across day 15 to 85 had a balanced CD4/CD8 profile; later expanding clones leaned CD4+.

Per germline, CDR1 SGHVS and CDR2 FNYEAQ. This CDR3 region has 16 residues. V lost 1 base and J lost 9, with 22 bases in between. TCRalpha and TCRbeta libraries used 5'RACE with constant-segment primers and UMIs. One entry per CDR3 protein, called by TCRdb with MiXCR from the 5' RACE reads. The sample consists of 250,000 to 300,000 distinct CDR3 sequences, roughly 15% of them appearing once. The source material was PBMCs or a T cell subset sorted from them (not recorded which). The chain uses TRBV7-6 and TRBJ2-7; D tentatively fits TRBD1 or TRBD2 (5 bases each). This clonotype was obtained from a man aged 18 to 35 who had mild COVID-19 (a few samples of this study predate the infection). Cell type and time point are not known. CDR3: CASSLVGTDDLRGQYF. The CDR3 DNA reads TGTGCCAGCAGCTTAGTGGGGACGGACGATCTACGAGGGCAGTACTTC. The whole variable domain, filled in from reference TRBV7-6 and TRBJ2-7, reads GAGVSQSPRYKVTKRGQDVALRCDPISGHVSLYWYRQALGQGPEFLTYFNYEAQQDKSGLPNDRFSAERPEGSISTLTIQRTEQRDSAMYRCASSLVGTDDLRGQYFGPGTRLTVT.